This T cell receptor (beta chain) was identified in a study of OX40 agonist ivuxolimab in advanced cancers. Repertoires were generated with immunoSEQ multiplex PCR, while TCRdb's copy carries only in-frame clones and drops some. The sample has tens of thousands of clones, roughly 87% seen once; the top ten hold about 1.3%. Looked up from germline, CDR1 is SGHTA and CDR2 is FQGNSA. V shed 5 bases, J shed 13 bases, and the junction held 5 bases outside the gene matches. The CDR3 length is 11 residues. The rearrangement joins TRBV7-2 to TRBJ2-1, with 7 bases identical to TRBD2. The receptor's source is an adult with an advanced solid tumor such as melanoma, head and neck, liver or kidney cancer. The starting material was CD4+ or CD8+ T cells sorted from blood, obtained in a trial of the OX40 agonist ivuxolimab. For the CDR3, the DNA is TGTGCCAGCAGCAAGACTAGCTCCCAGTTCTTC. Protein sequence: CASSKTSSQFF.